The 21 T cell receptor beta chains listed next were all sequenced from one sample in a study of shared clonotypes between healthy human individuals. Assay used: immunoSEQ multiplex PCR; TCRdb lists only in-frame clones, some missing. The sample lists about 1.1 million clones, about four fifths occurring once. The sample consisted of memory CD4+ T cells from PBMCs. Subset specified: CD45RA-negative fraction. Source of these receptors: a man between 18 and 29 years old in good health. Some clones in this sample may be carry-over from other donors' samples.

This clone was seen only a few times. This sequence joins TRBV5-1 and TRBJ1-2; 8 bases match TRBD1. The CDR3 totals 14 residues. Trimming took 4 bases from V and 6 from J; bases not matched to a gene: 8. Germline lookup yields CDR1 SGHRS and CDR2 YFSETQ. Here the CDR3 reads CASSEDRVLDGYTF. As DNA, the CDR3 is TGCGCCAGCAGCGAGGACAGGGTGCTTGATGGCTACACCTTC.

This clone has only a few counts. The genes are TRBV7-9 and TRBJ1-1, with TRBD1 matching over 7 bases. This CDR3 spans 14 amino acids. J was trimmed by 3 bases and V by 1 base; bases with no gene match: 2. CDR1 and CDR2 from the germline V gene are SEHNR and FQNEAQ (reference sequence). This chain's CDR3 is CASSLEGGHTEAFF. The CDR3 DNA sequence: TGTGCCAGCAGCTTAGAAGGGGGCCACACTGAAGCTTTCTTT.

The sample holds many counts of this clone. This rearrangement joins TRBV7-9 to TRBJ2-6, with D perhaps TRBD1 or TRBD2 (5 bases each). CDR1 is SEHNR and CDR2 is FQNEAQ in the germline V gene (reference sequence). The CDR3 is 16 residues long. Trimming removed 5 bases from V and 0 bases from J, with 11 bases in between. CDR3 coding DNA: TGTGCCAGCAGCCCGGTCGGGGCCTCTGGGGCCAACGTCCTGACTTTC. Its protein is CASSPVGASGANVLTF. Full variable domain (missing parts from reference TRBV7-9 and TRBJ2-6): DTGVSQNPRHKITKRGQNVTFRCDPISEHNRLYWYRQTLGQGPEFLTYFQNEAQLEKSRLLSDRFSAERPKGSFSTLEIQRTEQGDSAMYLCASSPVGASGANVLTFGAGSRLTVL.

The genes are TRBV6-5 and TRBJ2-7; 10 positions agree with TRBD2. V gave up 3 bases and J gave up 3 bases; unmatched junction bases: 5. Germline lookup yields CDR1 MNHEY and CDR2 SVGAGI. This CDR3 contains 15 residues. The CDR3 sequence: CASSYISGGSYEQYF. Written as DNA, the CDR3 is TGTGCCAGCAGTTATATTAGCGGGGGGAGCTACGAGCAGTACTTC.

V and J are TRBV30 and TRBJ2-6; 9 bases map to TRBD1. Germline-derived CDR1 and CDR2 are GTSNPN and SVGIG (reference sequence). After removal of 2 bases from V and 15 bases from J, the junction contained 14 bases not matched to a gene. The length of the CDR3 is 15 residues. This CDR3 reads CAWSTTSWDRADLTF. The CDR3, as DNA: TGTGCCTGGAGTACTACCTCATGGGACAGGGCGGACCTGACTTTC.

The chain carries TRBV30 and TRBJ2-2, with D possibly being TRBD1 or TRBD2 (6 bases each). The V end was cut by 3 bases, the J end by 5 bases, with 22 bases between. The germline V gene has CDR1 GTSNPN and CDR2 SVGIG (reference sequence). This CDR3 has 17 amino acids. Written as DNA, the CDR3 is TGTGCCTGGAGCGTCCTAGGGGGGACATCCCCTACCGGGGAGCTGTTTTTT. Translating it yields CAWSVLGGTSPTGELFF.

The chain combines TRBV5-5 with TRBJ1-4; weak D call: TRBD1 (5 bases). CDR1 is SGHKS, CDR2 YYEKEE, per germline (reference sequence). The CDR3 runs to 15 residues. V gave up 1 base and J gave up 8 bases, with 15 bases separating them. CDR3 loop: CASSLFDSGKEKLFF. In DNA form, the CDR3 reads TGTGCCAGCAGCTTGTTCGACAGCGGAAAAGAAAAACTGTTTTTT.

V gene TRBV19 combines with J gene TRBJ1-5; a possible D gene is TRBD1 (6 bases). CDR3 length: 16 residues. Germline assignment: CDR1 LNHDA and CDR2 SQIVND (reference sequence). The ends were cut back, 4 bases at V and 1 base at J, with 14 bases in the middle. The CDR3 protein is CASSTAGDRSNQPQHF. Written as DNA, the CDR3 is TGTGCCAGTAGTACCGCTGGAGACAGGAGCAATCAGCCCCAGCATTTT.

This rearrangement joins TRBV9 to TRBJ2-1; TRBD2 is a possible D gene (6 bases). The CDR3 is 16 amino acids. Germline V CDR1 and CDR2: SGDLS, YYNGEE. V was clipped by 3 bases and J by 0 bases, with 13 bases between them. The CDR3 region has the DNA TGTGCCAGCAGCGCGCATAGCGGCACCTCCTACAATGAGCAGTTCTTC. Its translation is CASSAHSGTSYNEQFF.

The chain carries TRBV6-6 and TRBJ2-2, with D tentatively TRBD2 (7 bases). The CDR3 contains 15 residues. Looked up from germline, CDR1 is MNHNY and CDR2 is SVGAGI (reference sequence). Trimming pared 6 bases from V and 4 bases from J, leaving 15 bases between. CDR3 amino acids: CASRTSGGPTGELFF. The CDR3 coding sequence is TGTGCCAGCAGGACCTCGGGGGGCCCCACCGGGGAGCTGTTTTTT.

The chain recombines TRBV1 with TRBJ2-7; TRBD2 is the table's D call and was not checked against the DNA. TRBV1 is labeled a pseudogene. The CDR3 has 11 amino acids. The DNA of the CDR3 is TGCACCAGCAGCACGAGCTACGAGCAGTACTTC. Protein: CTSSTSYEQYF.

The genes are TRBV28 and TRBJ2-3; 9 bases agree with TRBD2. This CDR3 contains 15 residues. Germline V CDR1 and CDR2: MDHEN, SYDVKM. The trim removed 7 bases at V and 4 bases at J, leaving 9 bases unmatched. The CDR3 is CASTNEAGGADTQYF. The CDR3 DNA is TGTGCCAGCACCAATGAGGCGGGAGGGGCAGATACGCAGTATTTT.

V and J are TRBV4-3 and TRBJ1-1; D not certain. The CDR3 has 16 residues. Germline-derived CDR1 and CDR2 are LGHNA and YSLEER. V lost 0 bases and J lost 0, with 11 bases in between. This CDR3 reads CASSQDIQTMNTEAFF. For the CDR3, the DNA is TGCGCCAGCAGCCAAGATATTCAGACCATGAACACTGAAGCTTTCTTT.

CDR3 amino acids: CASSLVVTGTDTQYF. The DNA of the CDR3 is TGTGCCAGCAGCTTAGTTGTCACGGGCACAGATACGCAGTATTTT. The genes are TRBV7-9 and TRBJ2-3; D gene unclear. The V end lost 1 base, the J end lost 1 base, and 9 bases lay between the germline ends. The CDR3 length is 15 residues. The germline V gene has CDR1 SEHNR and CDR2 FQNEAQ (reference sequence). Full variable domain (rest looked up from reference TRBV7-9 and TRBJ2-3): DTGVSQNPRHKITKRGQNVTFRCDPISEHNRLYWYRQTLGQGPEFLTYFQNEAQLEKSRLLSDRFSAERPKGSFSTLEIQRTEQGDSAMYLCASSLVVTGTDTQYFGPGTRLTVL.

V is TRBV5-1 and J is TRBJ2-3, with 11 bases that match TRBD2. There are 18 residues in the CDR3. The J segment lost 3 bases and the V segment lost 0 bases, leaving 9 bases of the junction unmatched. CDR1 is SGHRS, CDR2 YFSETQ, per germline. CDR3 bases: TGCGCCAGCAGCTTGGGGCGACGACTAGCGGGAAGGACAGATACGCAGTATTTT. Amino acid sequence: CASSLGRRLAGRTDTQYF.

V gene TRBV9 combines with J gene TRBJ2-1; the D gene is possibly TRBD1 (6 bases). V was trimmed by 2 bases and J by 5 bases, leaving 29 bases between them. The CDR3 is 20 residues long. CDR1 and CDR2 (germline): SGDLS, YYNGEE. This CDR3 is CASSVERWKRQAQRDNEQFF. In nucleotides, the CDR3 is TGTGCCAGCAGCGTCGAGCGTTGGAAAAGACAGGCCCAAAGGGACAATGAGCAGTTCTTC.

The chain has TRBV4-3 and TRBJ2-3; D is possibly TRBD1 or TRBD2 (5 bases each). The ends were cut back, 4 bases at V and 2 bases at J, with 16 bases in the middle. Germline V CDR1 and CDR2: LGHNA, YSLEER. The CDR3 runs 16 residues. Here the CDR3 reads CASSRDRDGVTDTQYF. The DNA for the CDR3 is TGCGCCAGCAGCCGCGACCGGGACGGGGTCACAGATACGCAGTATTTT.

This chain links TRBV29-1 with TRBJ2-5, with 9 positions matching TRBD2. Germline loops: CDR1 SQVTM, CDR2 ANQGSEA. This CDR3 contains 14 residues. V dropped 5 bases and J dropped 5; count of bases not matched to a gene: 9. CDR3 amino acids: CSVNVREGRETQYF. The CDR3 DNA reads as TGCAGCGTTAATGTGCGGGAGGGCCGGGAGACCCAGTACTTC.

V and J are TRBV19 and TRBJ1-5; D is uncertain. CDR1 and CDR2 from the germline V gene are LNHDA and SQIVND (reference sequence). Trimming stripped 1 base from V and 3 bases from J, with 7 bases between. This CDR3 has 14 residues. CDR3: CASSIATFNQPQHF. The DNA for the CDR3 is TGTGCCAGTAGTATAGCAACATTCAATCAGCCCCAGCATTTT.

The rearrangement joins TRBV5-1 to TRBJ2-7; D is tentatively TRBD1 or TRBD2 (5 bases each). Germline V gives CDR1 SGHRS, CDR2 YFSETQ. Trimming pared 4 bases from V and 2 bases from J, leaving 16 bases between. This CDR3 has 15 residues. The CDR3 nucleotides are TGCGCCAGCAGCCCCCGGGACGGACCGCCCTACGAGCAGTACTTC. Amino acid sequence: CASSPRDGPPYEQYF.

Of note for this clone: Other DNA sequences in this specimen translate into the identical CDR3. The chain has TRBV20-1 and TRBJ2-7; D is possibly TRBD2 (6 bases). The CDR3 sequence is 11 residues long. Trimming pared 1 base from V and 5 bases from J, leaving 6 bases between. Germline lookup yields CDR1 DFQATT and CDR2 SNEGSKA (reference sequence). CDR3 amino acids: CSARGGNEQYF. CDR3 bases: TGCAGTGCTAGAGGCGGGAACGAGCAGTACTTC.